Listed below are T cell receptor beta chains from one sample, sequenced in a study of identical twins. TCRdb ran MiXCR on the 5' RACE reads and lists one entry per CDR3 protein. Among 200,000 or so distinct CDR3 sequences listed, approximately 15% were seen once. The same data also went into a second study, on T cells expressing NK-cell markers.

Sequencing used CD8+ T cells sorted from blood. The receptors originated from a young woman in good health. Both conserved end residues are trimmed from each CDR3. D genes are given only for firm matches. Expanded clones get a size class; other rows say once, few or many, or leave the size out.

CDR3 protein	V gene	D gene	clone size	J gene
ATAGATSYEQY	TRBV6-7	TRBD2	-	TRBJ2-7
ASSYPGGRGEQF	TRBV6-2/TRBV6-3	-	few	TRBJ2-1
ASSAGSVDEKLF	TRBV9	-	few	TRBJ1-4
ASLPQGGEQY	TRBV23-1	-	-	TRBJ2-7
ASSRAGQITDTQY	TRBV19	-	few	TRBJ2-3
ASSLEGNEAF	TRBV12-3/TRBV12-4	-	few	TRBJ1-1
ASAISGELF	TRBV27	-	-	TRBJ2-2
ATLGAFSSSEKLF	TRBV10-3	-	-	TRBJ1-4
ASSLVPGTGVNQPQH	TRBV7-6	TRBD1	few	TRBJ1-5
AISESGSDATQY	TRBV10-3	-	-	TRBJ2-3
ASSRTTGSDTQY	TRBV7-8	TRBD1	few	TRBJ2-3
AAYRGAHEQY	TRBV28	TRBD1	few	TRBJ2-7
ASSQDFWGTGGHEQY	TRBV4-3	TRBD1	-	TRBJ2-7
SVVSGGGPSRGDYGYT	TRBV29-1	-	-	TRBJ1-2
ASSPGYEKLF	TRBV7-9	-	few	TRBJ1-4
ASSLPAHEQY	TRBV5-1	-	few	TRBJ2-7
ASSPATYTQY	TRBV12-3/TRBV12-4	-	-	TRBJ2-3
ASSLSGNTDTQY	TRBV4-1	-	few	TRBJ2-3
ASSQAGGETQY	TRBV4-3	-	few	TRBJ2-5
ASSEGGGHTEAF	TRBV6-4	TRBD1	few	TRBJ1-1
ASSRPDGLYEQY	TRBV7-2	-	-	TRBJ2-7
AISEGTQETQY	TRBV10-3	-	many	TRBJ2-5
ASSPWAHNYEQY	TRBV12-3/TRBV12-4	-	-	TRBJ2-7
ASSPPGLAGQETQY	TRBV5-6	TRBD2	few	TRBJ2-5
ASSPTHGMNTEAF	TRBV3-1	-	-	TRBJ1-1
ASSSLAGGSSEQF	TRBV7-9	TRBD2	-	TRBJ2-1
ASSQAGSWDEQY	TRBV12-3/TRBV12-4	-	few	TRBJ2-7
ASSQKRYSYNEQF	TRBV4-3	-	-	TRBJ2-1
ASSEGAGRYEQY	TRBV25-1	-	-	TRBJ2-7
ASSLEEWGHNEQF	TRBV7-8	-	-	TRBJ2-1
ASSVVGTGRDEQF	TRBV9	TRBD1	few	TRBJ2-1
ASSYPKGGPSYEQY	TRBV6-2/TRBV6-3	TRBD1	-	TRBJ2-7
SVLARGSPTDTQY	TRBV29-1	TRBD2	-	TRBJ2-3
ASRSRGHGYT	TRBV27	TRBD1	few	TRBJ1-2
ASTVYAGELF	TRBV12-3/TRBV12-4	-	many	TRBJ2-2
ASSITSGRAKQYNEQF	TRBV12-3/TRBV12-4	TRBD2	few	TRBJ2-1
ASSVPVVGISYEQY	TRBV6-2/TRBV6-3	-	-	TRBJ2-7
SAQPWTGTSDTQY	TRBV20-1	TRBD1	few	TRBJ2-3
ASSFDLDSTDTQY	TRBV7-8	-	few	TRBJ2-3
AWNPLGGQETQY	TRBV30	-	-	TRBJ2-5
AWSGNGQGTVLQETQY	TRBV30	TRBD1	few	TRBJ2-5
SARDSLSISASYEQY	TRBV20-1	-	-	TRBJ2-7
SGTHTGFNEQF	TRBV29-1	-	-	TRBJ2-1
ASSSTGRLGGELF	TRBV5-1	-	few	TRBJ2-2
ANFPGKKNTGELF	TRBV12-3/TRBV12-4	-	few	TRBJ2-2